The 19 T cell receptor beta chains listed next were all sequenced from one sample in a study of cytomegalovirus exposure and HLA in healthy donors (TCRdb year 2017). Libraries were constructed by the immunoSEQ multiplex PCR assay. A mixture of 60 forward primers for TCR Vbeta segments and 13 reverse primers for TCR Jbeta segments was used in the multiplex PCR. TCRdb took over this immuneACCESS table, retaining in-frame rearrangements with V and J assigned. Such tables are incomplete; in checked studies, under half of the missing clones stem from an unresolved V gene, and the remainder is unexplained. For this sample the table gives about 38,000 clones, of which 70% to 90% were detected only once. The ten largest clones add up to approximately 10% of the sample. Sequencing was performed on PBMCs. Every receptor here comes from a woman in her thirties or forties in good health and CMV-seropositive.

There are a few counts of this clone. J is TRBJ1-2 and V is TRBV7-9; D may be TRBD1 (5 bases). Trimming took 8 bases from V and 2 from J, leaving 18 bases between them. CDR1 SEHNR and CDR2 FQNEAQ come from the germline V gene (reference sequence). CDR3 length equals 15 residues. The CDR3 DNA sequence: TGTGCCAGCTCAAGCGTGTCAGGGCTAAACTATGGCTACACCTTC. Amino acid sequence: CASSSVSGLNYGYTF.

The V call is TRBV7-9, the J call TRBJ2-2, with D possibly matching TRBD1 (6 bases). The CDR3 consists of 16 residues. The germline gives CDR1 SEHNR, CDR2 FQNEAQ (reference sequence). The ends were cut back, 10 bases at V and 0 bases at J, with 18 bases in the middle. CDR3 region: CAITTGQATNTGELFF. For the CDR3, the DNA is TGTGCCATCACGACAGGCCAGGCTACGAACACCGGGGAGCTGTTTTTT.

The rearrangement joins TRBV19 to TRBJ1-4, with D possibly TRBD1 on 5 matching bases. The CDR3 has 13 amino acids. Trimming removed 4 bases from V and 4 bases from J, with 7 bases in between. Looked up from germline, CDR1 is LNHDA and CDR2 is SQIVND (reference sequence). CDR3 residues: CASSTDSNEKLFF. CDR3 DNA: TGTGCCAGTAGTACTGACAGTAATGAAAAACTGTTTTTT. Using reference TRBV19 and TRBJ1-4 for the parts outside the CDR3, the full variable domain is DGGITQSPKYLFRKEGQNVTLSCEQNLNHDAMYWYRQDPGQGLRLIYYSQIVNDFQKGDIAEGYSVSREKKESFPLTVTSAQKNPTAFYLCASSTDSNEKLFFGSGTQLSVL.

The V and J genes are TRBV18 and TRBJ1-5, with TRBD1 matching over 7 bases. The CDR3 has 15 residues. CDR1 and CDR2 from the germline V gene are KGHSH and LQKENI. V lost 4 bases, J lost 7 bases, and 10 bases stayed unmatched. Here the CDR3 reads CASSLSDRNRQPQHF. The CDR3 nucleotides are TGTGCCAGCTCACTATCGGACAGGAACAGGCAGCCCCAGCATTTT.

This chain connects TRBV29-1 to TRBJ1-1; maybe TRBD1 (5 bases). This CDR3 is built from 14 residues. CDR1 is SQVTM, CDR2 ANQGSEA, per germline. The germline V and J ends were trimmed by 4 bases and 3 bases, with 15 bases remaining between them. The DNA for the CDR3 is TGCAGCGTTGTAGGGGCCGGGGGGTACACTGAAGCTTTCTTT. It codes for CSVVGAGGYTEAFF.

The chain uses TRBV25-1 and TRBJ2-7, with TRBD2 matching over 7 bases. The CDR3 contains 15 residues. The ends lost 3 bases at V and 1 base at J; junction bases unmatched: 6. The V gene's germline CDR1 is MGHDK and CDR2 SYGVNS. The CDR3: CASSEEAGPSYEQYF. Here the CDR3 DNA reads TGTGCCAGCAGTGAGGAAGCGGGGCCTTCCTACGAGCAGTACTTC.

This clone was observed a few times. The chain couples TRBV5-6 to TRBJ1-4; D gene ambiguous. Germline V gene sequence: CDR1 SGHDT, CDR2 YYEEEE. This CDR3 comprises 14 residues. V lost 1 base to trimming and J lost 5 bases, with 9 bases between them. The CDR3 loop reads CASSLQRRNEKLFF. CDR3 nucleotides: TGTGCCAGCAGCTTGCAACGGAGGAATGAAAAACTGTTTTTT.

J is TRBJ1-2 and V is TRBV5-4; 7 bases are shared with TRBD1. V trimming: 5 bases; J trimming: 6 bases; junction bases outside the gene matches: 19. This CDR3 comprises 17 residues. CDR1 is SGHNT and CDR2 is YYREEE in the germline V gene (reference sequence). DNA of the CDR3: TGTGCCAGCAGGGGAACGTCGAGACAGGGATCGGCGCATGGCTACACCTTC. Its protein is CASRGTSRQGSAHGYTF.

The gene calls are TRBV5-1 and TRBJ1-4; possible D gene TRBD1, 6 bases. The CDR3 loop spans 14 amino acids. CDR1 is SGHRS and CDR2 is YFSETQ in the germline V gene. Trimming took 6 bases from V and 4 from J, leaving 13 bases between them. In DNA form, the CDR3 reads TGCGCCAGCACCCGGGACACTCTTAATGAAAAACTGTTTTTT. Its translation: CASTRDTLNEKLFF.

V and J are TRBV7-9 and TRBJ2-7; maybe TRBD2 (5 bases). The CDR3 sequence is 12 residues long. Germline CDR1 and CDR2: SEHNR and FQNEAQ (reference sequence). V dropped 5 bases and J dropped 3 bases, with 8 bases sitting between them. The CDR3 coding sequence is TGTGCCAGCAGCCATCGGGACTACGAGCAGTACTTC. It yields the protein CASSHRDYEQYF.

The chain combines TRBV7-9 with TRBJ2-3; D not resolved. The V end lost 5 bases, the J end lost 1 base, and 7 bases lay between the germline ends. This CDR3 has 13 amino acids. Germline V gene lookup returns CDR1 SEHNR and CDR2 FQNEAQ (reference sequence). CDR3 in amino acids: CASSPRGTDTQYF. CDR3 nucleotides: TGTGCCAGCAGCCCGAGAGGCACAGATACGCAGTATTTT.

The rearrangement uses TRBV11-3 and TRBJ2-3; no reliable D call. This CDR3 spans 17 amino acids. Trimming took 1 base from V and 1 from J, leaving 15 bases between them. Per the germline V gene, CDR1 is SGHNT and CDR2 is YENEEA. The CDR3, as DNA: TGTGCCAGCAGCTTAGGATCGCGGTCATGGGGCACAGATACGCAGTATTTT. Translation gives CASSLGSRSWGTDTQYF.

J is TRBJ2-1 and V is TRBV7-2, with 8 bases matching TRBD1. The J segment lost 4 bases and the V segment lost 0 bases, leaving 5 bases of the junction unmatched. This CDR3 is built from 16 residues. Germline V gives CDR1 SGHTA, CDR2 FQGNSA. DNA for the CDR3: TGTGCCAGCAGCTTAGCCGGGACAGGACCATACAATGAGCAGTTCTTC. This sequence encodes CASSLAGTGPYNEQFF.

CDR3 sequence: CASSEQGAYTGELFF. The CDR3 DNA reads TGCGCCAGCAGCGAACAGGGGGCGTACACCGGGGAGCTGTTTTTT. The chain couples TRBV5-1 to TRBJ2-2; 9 nucleotides match TRBD1. Per germline, CDR1 SGHRS and CDR2 YFSETQ. The CDR3 sequence is 15 residues long. Germline trimming cut 4 bases from V and 3 bases from J; bases unmatched to any gene: 4.

J is TRBJ2-3 and V is TRBV9; D unclear. The germline V gene has CDR1 SGDLS and CDR2 YYNGEE. CDR3 length: 13 residues. Trimming shortened V by 1 base and J by 4 bases, and 7 bases separated the two germline ends. The CDR3 protein is CASSVLDPDTQYF. The CDR3 bases are TGTGCCAGCAGCGTACTAGACCCAGATACGCAGTATTTT.

The chain uses TRBV2 and TRBJ1-4; D perhaps matches TRBD1 (6 bases). Germline CDR1 SNHLY, CDR2 FYNNEI. V lost 1 base and J lost 7, with 13 bases in between. The length of the CDR3 is 15 residues. The CDR3 nucleotides read TGTGCCAGCAGTGAAGGTCGGGGGGGCAGTGAAAAACTGTTTTTT. Its protein product is CASSEGRGGSEKLFF.

This clone turned up a few times. This chain connects TRBV6-5 to TRBJ2-5, with D possibly matching TRBD1 (6 bases). The CDR3 spans 15 residues. Germline loops: CDR1 MNHEY, CDR2 SVGAGI. V lost 6 bases to trimming and J lost 2 bases, with 16 bases between them. CDR3 sequence (DNA): TGTGCCAGCAGCAAATACAAGGACAGACAAGAGACCCAGTACTTC. This codes for CASSKYKDRQETQYF.

The V gene is TRBV27, the J gene TRBJ1-1; D not certain. Germline lookup yields CDR1 MNHEY and CDR2 SMNVEV (reference sequence). V was cut by 7 bases and J by 1 base, with 10 bases left in between. The CDR3 extends over 13 amino acids. For the CDR3, the DNA is TGTGCCAGCACAGGTCACGAGAACACTGAAGCTTTCTTT. Protein product: CASTGHENTEAFF.

On this clone: Lacking the conserved final phenylalanine or tryptophan, this CDR3 likely reflects a read error. V gene TRBV4-3 combines with J gene TRBJ2-7; 7 nucleotides line up with TRBD1. The CDR3 is 17 amino acids. Germline CDR1 is LGHNA and CDR2 is YSLEER. V lost 0 bases, J lost 2 bases, and 10 bases stayed unmatched. This CDR3 reads CASSQEWDSLGAYEQYL. CDR3 bases: TGCGCCAGCAGCCAAGAATGGGACAGCCTGGGCGCCTACGAGCAGTACCTC.